The TCR beta chain described here comes from a study of blood T cell repertoires in COVID-19 (dated by TCRdb to about 2020). General notes on the study: The collaborator samples originated in the United States, Italy and Spain and spanned the acute and convalescent phases of COVID-19. The material from the prospective study consisted of cDNA or gDNA derived from T cells, B-cell-depleted T cells, or PBMCs. Deeply sampled blood TCRbeta repertoires from subjects exposed to, actively infected with, or recovered from COVID-19 were included in the dataset. A freely available public database, intended as a resource for researchers studying the immune response to SARS-CoV-2, is where the repertoires were released. Samples were obtained from the ongoing ImmuneRACE study (first 160 participants) and from some 1,300 subjects provided by 6 global collaborators. A de-identified subject ID, COVID-19 status, age in years and sex were almost always included in the sample metadata. Where available, HLA class I and class II types were taken from metadata supplied by the sample provider and were not determined by assay-based typing.

Note on this clone: The clone's antigen remains unknown. No clone much larger than this one lies a single base away; base qualities are absent.

A distance of 13 bases separates the germline ends of V and J, which lose 6 bases and 7 bases respectively. The CDR3 goes from the cysteine to the phenylalanine over 13 residues. Only the CDR3 part of the read is kept: 39 bases, read in frame from the first base. CDR1 and CDR2 were assigned from the germline V gene as MNHEY and SVGAGI. On the study overall, not on this receptor specifically: The amount of clinical and demographic metadata varied by source and participant and was provided uncurated.

TCRbeta CDR3 regions were amplified from genomic DNA by means of the immunoSEQ Assay, a bias-controlled multiplex PCR. In the authors' own workflow: Nucleated cell counts per sample were estimated from amplification of reference gene primers within the assay. Sequence reads were collapsed and filtered to measure the absolute abundance of every unique TCRbeta CDR3 rearrangement. For each sample, productive Simpson clonality was calculated as the square root of Simpson's diversity index over productive rearrangements. TCRdb carries this immuneACCESS record with in-frame sequences only. Its versions omit some clonotypes, under half of them owing to an unresolved V gene in the studies checked, with the rest unexplained. For V, J and clone size, that table is used; D and trimming come from the DNA. In this sample the table shows some 70,000 clones, more than 75% of which occur a single time. 6% to 7% of the sample goes to the ten largest clones.

Collaborating institutions collected whole blood in K2EDTA tubes following their own protocols. For TCRbeta analysis, collaborator samples were shipped as frozen whole blood, as isolated PBMCs, or as DNA extracted from either sample type. The rearrangement joined TRBV6-5 to TRBJ1-5; the D gene is perhaps TRBD1, on 5 matching bases. Sequencing input: peripheral blood. This TCR derives from a man aged 50 or older with active COVID-19. The encoded CDR3 is CASSLEGPQPQHF. The sequence in DNA is TGTGCCAGCAGCCTGGAGGGGCCCCAGCCCCAGCATTTT.